Listed below are T cell receptor beta chains from one sample, sequenced in a study of cytomegalovirus exposure and HLA in healthy donors. The table came from immunoSEQ multiplex PCR; TCRdb's copy has only in-frame clones and leaves some out. The sample includes 98,000 or so clones, 78% of them seen just once. Sequencing was carried out using PBMCs. These receptors all come from a woman aged 40 to 55 in good health and CMV-seronegative. The CDR3 runs from the conserved cysteine through the conserved F or W. D genes are given only for firm matches. Only part of the rows carry a size: once, few, many, or a class if the clone is expanded.

TRBJ1-1,TRBV9,.,.,TGTGCCAGCAGCATCCACCCCGGGAACACTGAAGCTTTCTTT,CASSIHPGNTEAFF
TRBJ1-2,TRBV2,.,TRBD1,TGTGCCAGCAGAACAGGGGGAATGGATGGCTACACCTTC,CASRTGGMDGYTF
TRBJ2-6,TRBV27,.,TRBD1,TGTGCCAGCAGCCTTTTCTACAGGGGATCAGGGGCCAACGTCCTGACTTTC,CASSLFYRGSGANVLTF
TRBJ1-2,TRBV11-2,.,.,TGTGCCAGCAGCCTTGGGGCTCCTATCTATACGGGCTACACCTTC,CASSLGAPIYTGYTF
TRBJ1-4,TRBV20-1,.,.,TGCAGTGCTCTCCGTGATGAAAAACTGTTTTTT,CSALRDEKLFF
TRBJ1-2,TRBV7-8,.,.,TGTGCCAGCAGCTTAGATGGGGAGTTCTATGGCTACACCTTC,CASSLDGEFYGYTF
TRBJ2-7,TRBV27,.,.,TGTGCCTCGCGCTCCGCAGGGTCTCTCTACGAGCAGTACTTC,CASRSAGSLYEQYF
TRBJ1-6,TRBV28,few,.,TGTGCCAGCAGTTTACCGGGACTCACGAGGGATTCACCCCTCCACTTT,CASSLPGLTRDSPLHF
TRBJ2-7,TRBV28,.,TRBD2,TGTGCCAGCAGTCACCGGGGTAGCGGGAGCTACGAGCAGTACTTC,CASSHRGSGSYEQYF
TRBJ2-7,TRBV28,few,TRBD2,TGTGCCAGCACTCCGGCGGGAGGGTTAACCTACGAGCAGTACTTC,CASTPAGGLTYEQYF
TRBJ1-3,TRBV6-1,once,.,TGTGCCAGCAGTGAAGCCCTGACACCCTCTGGAAACACCATATATTTT,CASSEALTPSGNTIYF
TRBJ1-1,TRBV2,.,.,TGTGCCAGCAGGGTCGAGGGGAACACTGAAGCTTTCTTT,CASRVEGNTEAFF
TRBJ2-2,TRBV6-5,.,.,TGTGCCAGCAACCAGGGTGCCGGGGAGCTGTTTTTT,CASNQGAGELFF
TRBJ2-1,TRBV7-9,.,TRBD2,TGTGCCAGCAAGGAGGGACTAGCGGGAGACAATGAGCAGTTCTTC,CASKEGLAGDNEQFF
TRBJ2-2,TRBV19,once,.,TGTGCCAGTAGTATTTCACGGAGTGACACCGGGGAGCTGTTTTTT,CASSISRSDTGELFF
TRBJ1-3,TRBV6-1,.,.,TGTGCCAGCAGGGAAGGGTCACAAAGGAGCACCATATATTTT,CASREGSQRSTIYF